Presented here are 3 T cell receptor beta chains from one specimen sequenced in a study of blood T cell repertoires in COVID-19. TCRdb keeps only in-frame clones here, not all; method: immunoSEQ multiplex PCR. The repertoire consists of 3,000 to 4,000 clones, with around nine tenths occurring once and the leading ten covering under 6%. The sample taken for sequencing was peripheral blood. The receptors originated from a woman in her 70s with active COVID-19.

This clone appeared a single time. This chain joins TRBV5-1 and TRBJ2-7, with D possibly matching TRBD1 (6 bases). This CDR3 comprises 14 residues. CDR1 and CDR2 (germline): SGHRS, YFSETQ. Between the trimmed V and J ends, which lost 6 bases and 6 bases, there was a span of 19 bases. The CDR3: CASIEGSGVGEQYF. The CDR3 nucleotides read TGCGCCAGCATAGAAGGGTCAGGGGTTGGCGAGCAGTACTTC.

V is TRBV3-1 (or the pseudogene TRBV3-2) and J is TRBJ2-5, with D possibly being TRBD1 (5 bases). Germline values: CDR1 LGHDT, CDR2 YNNKEL (reference sequence). This CDR3 has 15 amino acids. The CDR3, as DNA: TGTCCTAAGCCGTCCCCCGGCAGGGTCCAAGAGACCCAGTACTTC. Translation: CPKPSPGRVQETQYF.

In this sample, this clone turned up once. The chain is built from TRBV4-1 and TRBJ1-6; 11 bases agree with TRBD1. Trimming at V came to 1 base and at J to 10 bases, leaving 6 bases not matched to a gene. CDR3 length equals 16 residues. CDR1 is MGHRA and CDR2 is YSYEKL in the germline V gene. In DNA form, the CDR3 reads TGCGCCAGCAGCCAAGCCGGACAGGGGGCGAGATCACCCCTCCACTTT. Translating it yields CASSQAGQGARSPLHF.